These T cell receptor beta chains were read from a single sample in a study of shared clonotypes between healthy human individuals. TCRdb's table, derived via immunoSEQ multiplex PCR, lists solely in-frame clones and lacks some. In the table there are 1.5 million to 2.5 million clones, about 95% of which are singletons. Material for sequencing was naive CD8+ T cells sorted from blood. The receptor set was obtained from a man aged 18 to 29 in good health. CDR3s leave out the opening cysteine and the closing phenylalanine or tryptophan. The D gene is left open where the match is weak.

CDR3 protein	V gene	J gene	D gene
SVDSGREKLF	TRBV29-1	TRBJ1-4	.
ASSSPDRGQGYEQY	TRBV7-9	TRBJ2-7	TRBD1
AWSGGTGRTDTQY	TRBV30	TRBJ2-3	TRBD1
ASKVAGWERETQY	TRBV7-9	TRBJ2-5	.
ASSSGLAVVQETQY	TRBV27	TRBJ2-5	TRBD2
ASSEDRGRSPLH	TRBV25-1	TRBJ1-6	.
ATAGQPSSEQY	TRBV6-1	TRBJ2-7	.
ASSLLTGTGTPQETQY	TRBV27	TRBJ2-5	TRBD1
ASSVLQGVGSGSPEQY	TRBV2	TRBJ2-7	.
ASSFDLPASGTYNEQF	TRBV7-6	TRBJ2-1	TRBD2
ASSLAGGSTDTQY	TRBV11-1	TRBJ2-3	TRBD2
ASSEAQADEQF	TRBV2	TRBJ2-1	.
ASSSQGTGYEQY	TRBV9	TRBJ2-7	.
AWTSNTDTQY	TRBV30	TRBJ2-3	.
ASSWGGHNEQF	TRBV5-4	TRBJ2-1	TRBD2
AISESGVQPQH	TRBV10-3	TRBJ1-5	.
ASSPLGLQETQY	TRBV27	TRBJ2-5	.
ASSLSEGAYEQY	TRBV27	TRBJ2-7	.
ASRGGYEQY	TRBV5-8	TRBJ2-7	.
ASSQSLYNEQF	TRBV4-3	TRBJ2-1	.
ASSVEEFPTDTQY	TRBV9	TRBJ2-3	.
ASSFGQGGYGYT	TRBV5-6	TRBJ1-2	TRBD1
ASNQGAHHGYT	TRBV4-1	TRBJ1-2	TRBD1
ASSFSEAGPSEQY	TRBV6-5	TRBJ2-7	.
ATSLDSSGYT	TRBV5-4	TRBJ1-2	.
ASSQGFGEQY	TRBV4-1	TRBJ2-7	.
ATSRGGTDTQY	TRBV9	TRBJ2-3	TRBD2
ASSDRVPGNTIY	TRBV5-4	TRBJ1-3	TRBD1
ASSSGALDPLRSPLH	TRBV27	TRBJ1-6	.